Reported below is one TCR beta chain. No antigen is known for it. No much larger clonotype is one base removed from it; base qualities were not supplied. Whole blood was collected in K2EDTA tubes by collaborating institutions according to the institutions' own protocols. For TCRbeta analysis, collaborator samples were shipped as frozen whole blood, as isolated PBMCs, or as DNA extracted from either sample type. Trimming takes 3 bases from V and 1 base from J, and the germline ends sit 16 bases apart. The CDR3 runs 17 residues from the cysteine to the phenylalanine. Solely the CDR3 DNA is kept, with 51 bases framed from the first base. The CDR1 and CDR2 encoded by the germline V gene (reference sequence) are SEHNR and FQNEAQ. The data stem from a study of blood T cell repertoires in COVID-19 (dated by TCRdb to about 2020). Regarding the research as a whole: Samples covering the acute and convalescent phases of COVID-19 were provided by collaborators in the United States, Italy and Spain. Where HLA class I and class II types were available, the types were taken from metadata supplied by the sample provider, not from assay-based typing. A de-identified subject ID, COVID-19 status, age in years and sex were almost always included in the sample metadata. Samples were obtained from the ongoing ImmuneRACE study (first 160 participants) and from some 1,300 subjects provided by 6 global collaborators. Subjects who had been exposed to COVID-19, were actively infected with it, or had recovered from it provided the deeply sampled blood TCRbeta repertoires that made up the dataset. The prospective study material was composed of cDNA or gDNA derived from T cells, B-cell-depleted T cells, or PBMCs. A freely available public database, intended as a resource for researchers studying the immune response to SARS-CoV-2, is where the repertoires were released.

TCRbeta CDR3 regions were amplified from genomic DNA by means of the immunoSEQ Assay, a bias-controlled multiplex PCR. The authors processed their data as follows. The number of nucleated cells in each sample was estimated from the amplification of reference gene primers within the assay. To quantify the absolute abundance of each unique TCRbeta CDR3 rearrangement, sequence reads were collapsed and filtered. For each sample, productive Simpson clonality was calculated as the square root of Simpson's diversity index over productive rearrangements. In TCRdb, the immuneACCESS table is reduced to in-frame sequences with V and J assigned. These tables do not hold every clone; where another copy was compared, an unresolved V gene accounts for under half, and the others remain unexplained. Clone size and V and J calls were adopted from that table, with D and trimming inferred from the DNA. Within this sample are 97,000 or so clones, with about 83% of them counted one time only. 9.5% to 10% of the sample is taken by the ten largest.

Here is what the overall study found, with its caveats: The amount of clinical and demographic metadata varied by source and participant and was provided uncurated.

This TCR was recovered from a man in his forties or fifties with active or convalescent COVID-19. The V gene is TRBV7-9 and the J gene is TRBJ2-4; the best D guess is TRBD1, with 6 bases matching. Material for sequencing was peripheral blood. The CDR3 protein is CASSLGTQRAAKNIQYF. The DNA sequence is TGTGCCAGCAGCTTGGGGACACAGAGGGCGGCCAAAAACATTCAGTACTTC.